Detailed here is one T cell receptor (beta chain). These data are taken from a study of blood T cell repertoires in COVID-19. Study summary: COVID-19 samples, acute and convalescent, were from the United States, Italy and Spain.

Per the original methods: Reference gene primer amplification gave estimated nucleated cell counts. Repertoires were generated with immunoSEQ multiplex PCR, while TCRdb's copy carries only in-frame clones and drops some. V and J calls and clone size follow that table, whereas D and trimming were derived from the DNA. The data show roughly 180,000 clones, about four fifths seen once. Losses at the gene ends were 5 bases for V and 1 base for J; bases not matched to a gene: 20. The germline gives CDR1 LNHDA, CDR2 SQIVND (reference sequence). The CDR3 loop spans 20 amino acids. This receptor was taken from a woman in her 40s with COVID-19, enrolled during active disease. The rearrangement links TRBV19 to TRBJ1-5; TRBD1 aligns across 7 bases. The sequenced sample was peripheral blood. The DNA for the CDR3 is TGTGCCAGTAGTTGGACAGGCCCCGTCCCTAATTACCCAAGCAATCAGCCCCAGCATTTT. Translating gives CASSWTGPVPNYPSNQPQHF. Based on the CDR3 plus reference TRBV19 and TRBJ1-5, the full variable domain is DGGITQSPKYLFRKEGQNVTLSCEQNLNHDAMYWYRQDPGQGLRLIYYSQIVNDFQKGDIAEGYSVSREKKESFPLTVTSAQKNPTAFYLCASSWTGPVPNYPSNQPQHFGDGTRLSIL.